This passage covers 20 T cell receptor beta chains from one sample sequenced in a study of cytomegalovirus exposure and HLA in healthy donors. Both 60 Vbeta primers and 13 Jbeta primers went into the PCR. Libraries were prepared by immunoSEQ multiplex PCR; TCRdb keeps only in-frame clonotypes and omits some of them. The data hold some 170,000 clones, with just under 80% observed a single time. The sample consisted of PBMCs. The receptors stem from a female donor in good health and CMV-seronegative.

The J gene is TRBJ2-3, the V gene TRBV6-1, with D perhaps TRBD1 (6 bases). CDR3 length: 14 amino acids. Germline V gene lookup returns CDR1 MNHNS and CDR2 SASEGT. Between the trimmed V and J ends, which lost 3 bases and 4 bases, there was a span of 11 bases. CDR3 in amino acids: CASSEYRVADTQYF. The CDR3 coding sequence is TGTGCCAGCAGTGAGTACAGGGTCGCAGATACGCAGTATTTT.

This chain connects TRBV9 to TRBJ1-4, with 11 nucleotides matching TRBD1. V shed 4 bases, J shed 7 bases, and the junction held 6 bases outside the gene matches. The length of the CDR3 is 15 residues. Germline CDR1 reads SGDLS; CDR2 reads YYNGEE. The CDR3 region has the DNA TGTGCCAGCAGCTCAAGGGACAGGGGGTTTGAAAAACTGTTTTTT. It specifies CASSSRDRGFEKLFF.

The genes are TRBV11-2 and TRBJ2-3; TRBD2 agrees at 11 bases. Trimming removed 3 bases from V and 13 bases from J; junction bases left unmatched: 9. The CDR3 sequence is 14 residues long. From germline, CDR1 is SGHAT and CDR2 FQNNGV. DNA for the CDR3: TGTGCCAGCAGCTTTAGCGGGGGGGCCGGGGAGGAGTATTTT. As protein: CASSFSGGAGEEYF.

The rearrangement joins TRBV18 to TRBJ1-1, with D unclear. Trimming shortened V by 2 bases and J by 3 bases, and 7 bases separated the two germline ends. This CDR3 has 13 amino acids. Germline V gene data show CDR1 as KGHSH and CDR2 as LQKENI. This CDR3 is CASSPWSDTEAFF. CDR3 sequence (DNA): TGTGCCAGCTCACCATGGAGTGACACTGAAGCTTTCTTT. The full variable domain, its missing parts supplied by reference TRBV18 and TRBJ1-1, is NAGVMQNPRHLVRRRGQEARLRCSPMKGHSHVYWYRQLPEEGLKFMVYLQKENIIDESGMPKERFSAEFPKEGPSILRIQQVVRGDSAAYFCASSPWSDTEAFFGQGTRLTVV.

The chain uses TRBV2 and TRBJ2-2, with D uncertain. In germline, CDR1 is SNHLY, CDR2 FYNNEI. This CDR3 has 12 amino acids. The V end lost 5 bases, the J end lost 5 bases, and 6 bases lay between the germline ends. The CDR3, as DNA: TGTGCCAGCAGTAAGCAAACCGGGGAGCTGTTTTTT. Protein product: CASSKQTGELFF.

This chain's CDR3 is CASRGVGGEQFF. CDR3 DNA sequence: TGTGCCAGCAGGGGGGTCGGGGGTGAGCAGTTCTTC. This chain connects TRBV19 to TRBJ2-1; tentative D call: TRBD1 (7 bases). The V and J ends lost 9 bases and 9 bases respectively, with 15 bases between them. The CDR3 totals 12 residues. Germline assignment: CDR1 LNHDA and CDR2 SQIVND (reference sequence).

The rearrangement uses TRBV5-6 and TRBJ1-4, with 9 bases identical to TRBD1. Germline CDR1 SGHDT, CDR2 YYEEEE. This CDR3 spans 15 amino acids. V gave up 1 base and J gave up 7 bases; unmatched junction bases: 5. CDR3 residues: CASSLTGQGREKLFF. CDR3 nucleotide sequence: TGTGCCAGCAGCTTGACAGGACAGGGGCGTGAAAAACTGTTTTTT.

This clone was seen only a few times. J is TRBJ2-7 and V is TRBV5-1; 7 bases map to TRBD2. V shed 4 bases, J shed 0 bases, and the junction held 7 bases outside the gene matches. CDR1 is SGHRS and CDR2 is YFSETQ in the germline V gene. The CDR3 consists of 15 residues. The DNA of the CDR3 is TGCGCCAGCAGCCCGCCCGGGACTAACTCCTACGAGCAGTACTTC. Translation: CASSPPGTNSYEQYF.

V usage is TRBV7-6 and J usage is TRBJ1-2; 7 nucleotides line up with TRBD1. Trimming cost V 5 bases and J 2 bases; bases outside gene matches: 2. This CDR3 contains 13 residues. From germline, CDR1 is SGHVS and CDR2 FNYEAQ. The CDR3 spells CASSPGQNYGYTF. CDR3 nucleotides: TGTGCCAGCAGCCCGGGACAGAACTATGGCTACACCTTC.

The chain couples TRBV10-3 to TRBJ1-1, with TRBD1 matching 9 bases. CDR1 is ENHRY and CDR2 is SYGVKD in the germline V gene. V gave up 3 bases and J gave up 0 bases; unmatched junction bases: 14. CDR3 length: 19 residues. The CDR3, as DNA: TGTGCCATCAGTGACCCCGACAGGGGGAAGACGGGGATGAACACTGAAGCTTTCTTT. Encoded protein: CAISDPDRGKTGMNTEAFF.

The chain carries TRBV10-3 and TRBJ1-1; D unclear. V lost 0 bases to trimming and J lost 2 bases, with 10 bases between them. The CDR3 sequence is 15 residues long. Germline values: CDR1 ENHRY, CDR2 SYGVKD. The DNA of the CDR3 is TGTGCCATCAGTGAGTCGGGCGGGAGAAACACTGAAGCTTTCTTT. Translating it yields CAISESGGRNTEAFF.

As for this clone: This sample also contains other DNA sequences that code for the same CDR3. The chain uses TRBV5-1 and TRBJ2-1; D is undetermined. The CDR3 loop spans 15 amino acids. From germline, CDR1 is SGHRS and CDR2 YFSETQ. V was shortened by 1 base and J by 0 bases, with 8 bases between the two germline ends. CDR3 protein: CASSLTVSSYNEQFF. CDR3 sequence (DNA): TGCGCCAGCAGCTTGACGGTCTCCTCCTACAATGAGCAGTTCTTC.

This CDR3 reads CASSLDFRTVKNIQYF. The CDR3 DNA sequence: TGCGCCAGCAGCTTGGATTTCCGGACAGTTAAAAACATTCAGTACTTC. This chain joins TRBV5-1 and TRBJ2-4, with D perhaps matching TRBD1 (6 bases). CDR1 and CDR2 (germline): SGHRS, YFSETQ. The CDR3 is made up of 16 amino acids. Trimming removed 0 bases at V and 4 bases at J, with 14 bases between.

The chain employs TRBV27 and TRBJ2-5; tentative D call: TRBD1 (7 bases). CDR3 length: 14 residues. V lost 3 bases and J 4 bases, leaving 12 bases between the germline ends. Germline loops: CDR1 MNHEY, CDR2 SMNVEV (reference sequence). The CDR3 DNA sequence: TGTGCCAGCAGTTTTGGAGGGGGCGCAGAGACCCAGTACTTC. Encoded protein: CASSFGGGAETQYF.

V usage is TRBV19 and J usage is TRBJ1-5, with 8 bases fitting TRBD1. From germline, CDR1 is LNHDA and CDR2 SQIVND (reference sequence). The CDR3 covers 14 residues. The V gene end was trimmed by 8 bases and the J gene end by 6 bases; junction bases not matched to a gene: 9. The CDR3 DNA is TGTGCCAGTTACGGACAGGGAAGGGGTCAGCCCCAGCATTTT. Protein product: CASYGQGRGQPQHF.

This clone was counted at least ten times. The CDR3 region is CASSLGPNEQFF. The CDR3 DNA follows: TGTGCCAGCAGCTTGGGGCCGAATGAGCAGTTCTTC. J is TRBJ2-1 and V is TRBV5-4; D not certain. This CDR3 region has 12 residues. V shed 0 bases and J shed 7 bases, with 5 bases lying between them. The germline V gene encodes CDR1 SGHNT and CDR2 YYREEE (reference sequence).

The V gene is TRBV9, the J gene TRBJ2-2; maybe TRBD1 (5 bases). Between the trimmed V and J ends, which lost 1 base and 5 bases, there was a span of 12 bases. The CDR3 length is 15 residues. The V gene's germline CDR1 is SGDLS and CDR2 YYNGEE. The CDR3: CASSVSQEGTGELFF. As DNA, the CDR3 is TGTGCCAGCAGCGTATCACAGGAAGGGACCGGGGAGCTGTTTTTT.

This clone came up a few times. CDR3 nucleotide sequence: TGTGCCAGCACCCTCCAACCATCGGGGGGCACTGAAGCTTTCTTT. The encoded protein is CASTLQPSGGTEAFF. J is TRBJ1-1 and V is TRBV4-2; D may be TRBD1 (5 bases). V was pared by 7 bases and J by 4 bases, with 19 bases between. The germline V gene encodes CDR1 LGHNA and CDR2 YNFKEQ. This CDR3 comprises 15 residues.

CDR3: CASSLSGRGLDEQFF. The CDR3 coding sequence is TGTGCCAGCAGCTTATCGGGCAGGGGGCTAGATGAGCAGTTCTTC. This chain joins TRBV11-2 and TRBJ2-1; 8 bases map to TRBD1. The germline CDR1 and CDR2 sequences are SGHAT and FQNNGV. The CDR3 totals 15 residues. V gave up 2 bases and J gave up 8 bases; unmatched junction bases: 8.

The V gene is TRBV6-1, the J gene TRBJ2-1, with 12 bases that match TRBD2. There are 16 residues in the CDR3. Trimming removed 4 bases from V and 6 bases from J; junction bases left unmatched: 7. Germline CDR1 is MNHNS and CDR2 is SASEGT. The CDR3 sequence is CASSAISSGRANEQFF. The CDR3 nucleotides read TGTGCCAGCAGTGCGATATCTAGCGGGAGGGCCAATGAGCAGTTCTTC.